The 28 T cell receptor beta chains presented below share a single source sample, sequenced in a study of T cell responses to AZD1222 COVID-19 vaccine. The data were produced by immunoSEQ multiplex PCR, yet TCRdb's version contains in-frame clones alone and is incomplete. The sample holds fewer than 95,000 clones; around 87% are singletons and the top ten take roughly 32%. Sample: peripheral blood, taken on day 0 of AZD1222 vaccination. The source of these receptors is an adult in good health.

The rearrangement links TRBV6-7 to TRBJ1-5, with 8 nucleotides matching TRBD1. TRBV6-7 is an ORF, with its function uncertain. J gave up 7 bases and V 6 bases, and 14 bases lay outside the gene matches. This CDR3 has 16 residues. The CDR3 region has the DNA TGTGCCAGCAGAGACAGGGGAAAGGTGGGCAGCCAGCCCCAGCATTTT. Translating gives CASRDRGKVGSQPQHF.

V and J are TRBV28 and TRBJ1-2; the match to TRBD1 covers 7 bases. Trimming took 4 bases from V and 7 from J; bases not matched to a gene: 6. Germline CDR1 is MDHEN and CDR2 is SYDVKM. This CDR3 comprises 13 residues. CDR3 amino acids: CASSSTGVAGYTF. The CDR3 coding sequence is TGTGCCAGCAGTTCAACAGGGGTCGCTGGCTACACCTTC.

This chain uses TRBV27 with TRBJ2-3; no clear D gene. Trimming stripped 3 bases from V and 2 bases from J, with 6 bases between. Per germline, CDR1 MNHEY and CDR2 SMNVEV (reference sequence). The length of the CDR3 is 13 residues. Written as DNA, the CDR3 is TGTGCCAGCAGTTTGGGTGTCACAGATACGCAGTATTTT. This sequence encodes CASSLGVTDTQYF.

The chain combines TRBV29-1 with TRBJ2-5; 9 nucleotides match TRBD2. The V and J ends lost 6 bases and 2 bases, in that order; junction bases with no gene match: 7. The CDR3 length is 14 residues. Germline V lookup: CDR1 SQVTM, CDR2 ANQGSEA. In DNA, the CDR3 is TGCAGCGTACGACTAGCGGTTAAACAAGAGACCCAGTACTTC. The encoded protein is CSVRLAVKQETQYF.

This rearrangement joins TRBV11-3 to TRBJ1-1, with D possibly being TRBD1 (6 bases). The V and J ends lost 1 base and 8 bases respectively, with 11 bases between them. The CDR3 loop spans 13 amino acids. Germline-derived CDR1 and CDR2 are SGHNT and YENEEA. The CDR3, as DNA: TGTGCCAGCAGCTTAGCACTCGGGACAGAAGCTTTCTTT. Translation gives CASSLALGTEAFF.

The V gene is TRBV28, the J gene TRBJ2-1, with D possibly matching TRBD1 (6 bases). The CDR3 runs to 15 residues. The V end lost 3 bases, the J end lost 9 bases, and 18 bases lay between the germline ends. The V gene's germline CDR1 is MDHEN and CDR2 SYDVKM. The CDR3 nucleotides read TGTGCCAGCAGTTTCGGGGCAGTGCTAGGGGGTGAGCAGTTCTTC. It translates to CASSFGAVLGGEQFF. Full variable domain (rest looked up from reference TRBV28 and TRBJ2-1): DVKVTQSSRYLVKRTGEKVFLECVQDMDHENMFWYRQDPGLGLRLIYFSYDVKMKEKGDIPEGYSVSREKKERFSLILESASTNQTSMYLCASSFGAVLGGEQFFGPGTRLTVL.

The chain carries TRBV6-5 and TRBJ1-5; possible D gene TRBD1, 5 bases. The CDR3 is 14 residues long. CDR1 is MNHEY, CDR2 SVGAGI, per germline. Deletions cut 6 bases from V and 11 bases from J, with 20 bases between. CDR3 protein: CASSFTVGRPAQHF. The CDR3 DNA reads TGTGCCAGCAGCTTCACGGTGGGGCGTCCGGCCCAGCATTTT.

The chain combines TRBV7-9 with TRBJ2-3; D is unresolved. CDR1 is SEHNR and CDR2 is FQNEAQ in the germline V gene (reference sequence). This CDR3 has 13 residues. V gave up 1 base and J gave up 4 bases, with 6 bases separating them. CDR3 bases: TGTGCCAGCAGCTTAGGATTTTCAGATACGCAGTATTTT. This encodes CASSLGFSDTQYF.

This clone was found once. J is TRBJ2-1 and V is TRBV19; possible D gene TRBD2, 6 bases. The CDR3 consists of 13 residues. Trimming took off 10 bases at V and 2 bases at J, with 12 bases between the two ends. Germline V CDR1 and CDR2: LNHDA, SQIVND (reference sequence). CDR3 residues: CATGTWPYNEQFF. The CDR3 DNA is TGTGCCACCGGGACTTGGCCCTACAATGAGCAGTTCTTC. Full variable domain (rest looked up from reference TRBV19 and TRBJ2-1): DGGITQSPKYLFRKEGQNVTLSCEQNLNHDAMYWYRQDPGQGLRLIYYSQIVNDFQKGDIAEGYSVSREKKESFPLTVTSAQKNPTAFYLCATGTWPYNEQFFGPGTRLTVL.

The rearrangement links TRBV11-2 to TRBJ1-1; D is unclear. Trimming removed 0 bases at V and 1 base at J, with 6 bases between. CDR1 is SGHAT and CDR2 is FQNNGV in the germline V gene. The length of the CDR3 is 14 residues. DNA for the CDR3: TGTGCCAGCAGCTTAGAGGGATGGAACACTGAAGCTTTCTTT. This gives the protein CASSLEGWNTEAFF.

This chain uses TRBV27 with TRBJ2-7; 7 bases are a match to TRBD2. CDR1 and CDR2 from the germline V gene are MNHEY and SMNVEV (reference sequence). With 3 bases clipped from V and 5 bases from J, the junction kept 7 bases outside the gene matches. There are 14 residues in the CDR3. CDR3 region: CASSLGGSSDEQYF. DNA of the CDR3: TGTGCCAGCAGTTTGGGAGGGAGTAGCGACGAGCAGTACTTC.

The chain couples TRBV6-5 to TRBJ2-7; TRBD1 or TRBD2 may be the D gene (5 bases each). Germline V gene sequence: CDR1 MNHEY, CDR2 SVGAGI. This CDR3 is built from 13 residues. V lost 5 bases, J lost 7 bases, and 15 bases lay in between. CDR3 nucleotide sequence: TGTGCCAGCAGTCGGACCGGGGCCCAGGAGCAGTACTTC. Encoded protein: CASSRTGAQEQYF.

The chain employs TRBV19 and TRBJ1-2; TRBD1 matches at 7 bases. The germline gives CDR1 LNHDA, CDR2 SQIVND (reference sequence). The CDR3 length is 15 residues. Trimming cost V 3 bases and J 3 bases; bases outside gene matches: 7. This CDR3 reads CASSIHDTGDYGYTF. DNA for the CDR3: TGTGCCAGTAGTATCCACGACACAGGGGACTATGGCTACACCTTC.

The V gene is TRBV25-1, the J gene TRBJ1-2, with D tentatively TRBD1 (6 bases). The V and J ends lost 1 base and 8 bases respectively, with 11 bases between them. This CDR3 contains 13 residues. The germline V gene encodes CDR1 MGHDK and CDR2 SYGVNS. CDR3 DNA: TGTGCCAGCAGTGAATTGGGGGGGCAGGGCTACACCTTC. Protein: CASSELGGQGYTF.

This chain joins TRBV28 and TRBJ1-1; TRBD1 aligns across 7 bases. The V gene end was trimmed by 5 bases and the J gene end by 1 base; junction bases not matched to a gene: 7. The CDR3 covers 15 residues. Germline lookup yields CDR1 MDHEN and CDR2 SYDVKM. CDR3 nucleotides: TGTGCCAGCAGTCTTACAGGGGTAGAGAACACTGAAGCTTTCTTT. Its translation: CASSLTGVENTEAFF. Supplemented by reference TRBV28 and TRBJ1-1, the full variable domain reads DVKVTQSSRYLVKRTGEKVFLECVQDMDHENMFWYRQDPGLGLRLIYFSYDVKMKEKGDIPEGYSVSREKKERFSLILESASTNQTSMYLCASSLTGVENTEAFFGQGTRLTVV.

The genes are TRBV7-9 and TRBJ1-5, with D possibly matching TRBD1 (5 bases). Germline V lookup: CDR1 SEHNR, CDR2 FQNEAQ (reference sequence). V gave up 6 bases and J gave up 5 bases, with 17 bases separating them. The CDR3 totals 15 residues. The CDR3 spells CASSPGSGRHQPQHF. In nucleotides, the CDR3 is TGTGCCAGCAGTCCCGGGTCAGGGAGGCATCAGCCCCAGCATTTT. Supplemented by reference TRBV7-9 and TRBJ1-5, the full variable domain reads DTGVSQNPRHKITKRGQNVTFRCDPISEHNRLYWYRQTLGQGPEFLTYFQNEAQLEKSRLLSDRFSAERPKGSFSTLEIQRTEQGDSAMYLCASSPGSGRHQPQHFGDGTRLSIL.

This chain joins TRBV9 and TRBJ2-1, with D possibly TRBD1 on 5 matching bases. Looked up from germline, CDR1 is SGDLS and CDR2 is YYNGEE. V was shortened by 4 bases and J by 0 bases, with 17 bases between the two germline ends. The CDR3 totals 17 residues. CDR3 amino acids: CASSPRPGQSSYNEQFF. The DNA of the CDR3 is TGTGCCAGCAGCCCACGGCCAGGACAAAGCTCCTACAATGAGCAGTTCTTC.

The gene calls are TRBV11-2 and TRBJ2-5, with TRBD2 identical over 8 bases. V lost 0 bases, J lost 4 bases, and 7 bases stayed unmatched. The germline CDR1 and CDR2 sequences are SGHAT and FQNNGV. CDR3 length: 16 residues. In nucleotides, the CDR3 is TGTGCCAGCAGCTTAGAAATGCTAGCGGGTGGAGAGACCCAGTACTTC. Protein: CASSLEMLAGGETQYF.

The chain is built from TRBV5-1 and TRBJ1-5; maybe TRBD1 (5 bases). Trimming took off 0 bases at V and 0 bases at J, with 13 bases between the two ends. Germline loops: CDR1 SGHRS, CDR2 YFSETQ. The length of the CDR3 is 17 residues. CDR3 DNA sequence: TGCGCCAGCAGCTTGGGGGGCAAATACTTTAGCAATCAGCCCCAGCATTTT. Translation: CASSLGGKYFSNQPQHF.

This clone was seen once. V gene TRBV9 combines with J gene TRBJ2-2; D may be TRBD1 (6 bases). The V gene lost 4 bases and the J gene lost 8 bases, with 15 bases spanning the gap. The CDR3 has 14 amino acids. Germline values: CDR1 SGDLS, CDR2 YYNGEE. CDR3: CASSPPTGSGELFF. In DNA form, the CDR3 reads TGTGCCAGCAGCCCCCCGACAGGTTCGGGGGAGCTGTTTTTT.

This chain's CDR3 is CASSSTGSLYNEQFF. The CDR3 nucleotides are TGTGCCAGCAGTTCAACAGGCAGTCTCTACAATGAGCAGTTCTTC. The V call is TRBV28, the J call TRBJ2-1, with D maybe TRBD1 (5 bases). This CDR3 has 15 residues. The germline V and J ends were trimmed by 4 bases and 3 bases, with 13 bases remaining between them. Germline V gene lookup returns CDR1 MDHEN and CDR2 SYDVKM.

The chain joins TRBV5-1 to TRBJ2-5, with D perhaps TRBD2 (6 bases). The CDR3 loop spans 20 amino acids. The germline V and J ends were trimmed by 3 bases and 5 bases, with 32 bases remaining between them. From germline, CDR1 is SGHRS and CDR2 YFSETQ. CDR3 DNA sequence: TGCGCCAGCAGCTCTGCTCCGACGGAGACCGGGCTCCCAAGCGGGGAGACCCAGTACTTC. Its translation is CASSSAPTETGLPSGETQYF.

The chain couples TRBV5-4 to TRBJ2-5; 10 bases are shared with TRBD2. With 4 bases clipped from V and 2 bases from J, the junction kept 5 bases outside the gene matches. The germline V gene has CDR1 SGHNT and CDR2 YYREEE (reference sequence). There are 15 residues in the CDR3. The CDR3 sequence: CASSPGLAAQETQYF. In DNA form, the CDR3 reads TGTGCCAGCAGCCCTGGACTAGCGGCTCAAGAGACCCAGTACTTC.

The CDR3 region is CASSATARDRNTDTQYF. CDR3 nucleotides: TGTGCCAGCAGTGCGACAGCGCGGGACAGAAACACAGATACGCAGTATTTT. The chain recombines TRBV25-1 with TRBJ2-3, with TRBD1 as a possible D gene (7 bases). Germline V gene lookup returns CDR1 MGHDK and CDR2 SYGVNS. The V end was cut by 4 bases, the J end by 2 bases, with 19 bases between. This CDR3 contains 17 residues.

The chain combines TRBV18 with TRBJ2-7; D is unclear. The germline V gene encodes CDR1 KGHSH and CDR2 LQKENI. The CDR3 runs to 14 residues. Trimming took off 1 base at V and 3 bases at J, with 10 bases between the two ends. CDR3 protein: CASSPRSGNYEQYF. The DNA of the CDR3 is TGTGCCAGCTCACCACGATCTGGGAACTACGAGCAGTACTTC. Drawing the rest from reference TRBV18 and TRBJ2-7, the complete variable domain is NAGVMQNPRHLVRRRGQEARLRCSPMKGHSHVYWYRQLPEEGLKFMVYLQKENIIDESGMPKERFSAEFPKEGPSILRIQQVVRGDSAAYFCASSPRSGNYEQYFGPGTRLTVT.

The table lists this clone with a few counts. The rearrangement uses TRBV19 and TRBJ2-3, with 7 bases aligning to TRBD2. The CDR3 extends over 12 amino acids. Trimming removed 10 bases from V and 11 bases from J; junction bases left unmatched: 12. Per germline, CDR1 LNHDA and CDR2 SQIVND (reference sequence). The CDR3 protein is CATQGGTFRQYF. CDR3 in DNA: TGTGCCACTCAGGGAGGGACGTTTAGGCAGTATTTT.

The chain employs TRBV5-1 and TRBJ1-1, with a tentative D call TRBD1 (6 bases). Germline assignment: CDR1 SGHRS and CDR2 YFSETQ. The V and J ends lost 1 base and 3 bases respectively, with 13 bases between them. The CDR3 is made up of 15 amino acids. Written as DNA, the CDR3 is TGCGCCAGCAGCTTGACAGGGCGGGGGGACACTGAAGCTTTCTTT. It codes for CASSLTGRGDTEAFF.

This sequence joins TRBV5-5 and TRBJ1-1, with D hard to call. The CDR3 loop spans 16 amino acids. CDR1 is SGHKS, CDR2 YYEKEE, per germline (reference sequence). The V end was cut by 4 bases, the J end by 5 bases, with 21 bases between. DNA of the CDR3: TGTGCCAGCAGCCCCTGGAGGACCGATACGAAGACTGAAGCTTTCTTT. This codes for CASSPWRTDTKTEAFF.